The TCR beta chain described here comes from a study of T-cell reconstitution after alpha-beta-depleted transplantation in children. Researchers prepared the TCRbeta library using unique molecular identifiers, the study reports. TCRdb reanalysed the PCR reads using MiXCR and keeps one entry per CDR3 protein. The sample lists about 230,000 distinct CDR3 sequences, approximately 9.8% seen once, with over 4.5% in the top ten. CDR1 is SGHRS and CDR2 is YFSETQ in the germline V gene. The CDR3 spans 15 residues. V lost 4 bases and J lost 2, with 14 bases in between. This clonotype showed up many times. This specimen consisted of PBMCs from the stem cell graft donor, obtained from the stem cell graft. The TCR was taken from a human donor who donated a stem cell graft to a child with SCID. This rearrangement joins TRBV5-1 to TRBJ2-3; D possibly matches TRBD1 or TRBD2 (5 bases each). The CDR3, as DNA: TGCGCCAGCAGCCCCTTCTGGGGGTCCACAGATACGCAGTATTTT. Amino acids: CASSPFWGSTDTQYF.